This entry describes one TCR beta chain. This record belongs to a study of OX40 agonist ivuxolimab in advanced cancers. For the study at large: Head and neck, renal cell, melanoma or hepatocellular carcinoma were the cancers that dose-escalation patients had.

The repertoire was sequenced with immunoSEQ multiplex PCR; TCRdb's copy has only in-frame clones and lacks some. The sample includes more than 55,000 clones, about 90% seen only once; the top ten take 11% to 15%. Germline CDR1 and CDR2: LGHNA and YNFKEQ. CDR3 length: 13 residues. The V end lost 0 bases, the J end lost 9 bases, and 9 bases lay between the germline ends. The V and J genes are TRBV4-2 and TRBJ1-5; tentatively, D is TRBD1 (5 bases). This TCR came from an adult with an advanced solid tumor such as melanoma, head and neck, liver or kidney cancer. The sample in question was CD4+ or CD8+ T cells sorted from blood, obtained in a trial of the OX40 agonist ivuxolimab. The CDR3 here is CASSQEGLGPQHF. CDR3 DNA: TGTGCCAGCAGCCAAGAGGGGCTCGGGCCCCAGCATTTT.